Below are 10 T cell receptor beta chains sequenced from a single sample in a study of response to subunit inactivated influenza vaccine. MiXCR, run by TCRdb on the RT-PCR reads, gives a single entry per CDR3 protein. The repertoire holds roughly 650,000 distinct CDR3 sequences, around 14% seen once, with 11% in the top ten. The source material was PBMCs from blood, sampled approximately 12 days after vaccination. The receptors stem from a man aged 50-59 years who received an inactivated influenza vaccine.

The chain combines TRBV6-5 with TRBJ2-3; D possibly corresponds to TRBD2 (7 bases). The ends were cut back, 2 bases at V and 6 bases at J, with 12 bases in the middle. The CDR3 is 14 residues long. Germline loops: CDR1 MNHEY, CDR2 SVGAGI. This CDR3 is CASSYGGGGDTQYF. Here the CDR3 DNA reads TGTGCCAGCAGTTACGGGGGAGGGGGTGATACGCAGTATTTT.

Ten or more counts support this clonotype. The chain employs TRBV12-3 or TRBV12-4 and TRBJ2-1; weak D call: TRBD1 (5 bases). There are 15 residues in the CDR3. V dropped 6 bases and J dropped 8 bases, with 20 bases sitting between them. This CDR3 reads CASSPGGAQGDEQFF. In DNA, the CDR3 is TGTGCCAGCAGCCCCGGCGGAGCCCAGGGCGATGAGCAGTTCTTC.

This clonotype was counted a few times. The chain combines TRBV5-1 with TRBJ2-1; 10 bases match TRBD2. Germline V lookup: CDR1 SGHRS, CDR2 YFSETQ. The ends lost 1 base at V and 7 bases at J; junction bases unmatched: 5. The CDR3 totals 15 residues. The CDR3 DNA reads TGCGCCAGCAGCTTGTCAGGACTAGCGGAAAATGAGCAGTTCTTC. Its translation is CASSLSGLAENEQFF. Full variable domain (remainder filled in from reference TRBV5-1 and TRBJ2-1): KAGVTQTPRYLIKTRGQQVTLSCSPISGHRSVSWYQQTPGQGLQFLFEYFSETQRNKGNFPGRFSGRQFSNSRSEMNVSTLELGDSALYLCASSLSGLAENEQFFGPGTRLTVL.

In this sample, this clonotype turned up a few times. The chain uses TRBV27 and TRBJ2-3, with 11 nucleotides matching TRBD2. Germline V CDR1 and CDR2: MNHEY, SMNVEV (reference sequence). The CDR3 is made up of 18 amino acids. The J segment lost 5 bases and the V segment lost 1 base, leaving 11 bases of the junction unmatched. In nucleotides, the CDR3 is TGTGCCAGCAGTTTATATGGACTAGCGGGTCTAGGGGGAGATACGCAGTATTTT. Amino acids: CASSLYGLAGLGGDTQYF.

V usage is TRBV4-2 and J usage is TRBJ1-2; 8 bases align to TRBD1. With V trimmed by 0 bases and J by 4 bases, 13 bases remained unmatched. Germline CDR1 and CDR2: LGHNA and YNFKEQ. CDR3 length: 18 amino acids. CDR3 sequence (DNA): TGTGCCAGCAGCCAAGATCCGGGACAGGTTTCCTTAGTCTATGGCTACACCTTC. Translation: CASSQDPGQVSLVYGYTF.

The CDR3 region is CASSLGQRGNNEQFF. CDR3 coding DNA: TGTGCCAGCAGCTTAGGCCAGCGGGGGAACAATGAGCAGTTCTTC. The chain has TRBV11-2 and TRBJ2-1, with TRBD2 matching over 8 bases. CDR1 is SGHAT, CDR2 FQNNGV, per germline. This CDR3 comprises 15 residues. Trimming removed 1 base from V and 5 bases from J; junction bases left unmatched: 4.

The rearrangement links TRBV4-1 to TRBJ2-1, with TRBD2 identical over 8 bases. CDR3 size: 15 residues. J was trimmed by 5 bases and V by 7 bases; bases with no gene match: 10. Germline CDR1 and CDR2: MGHRA and YSYEKL. Written as DNA, the CDR3 is TGCGCCAGCAACCTACGGGGGGGCCGAGACAATGAGCAGTTCTTC. Its protein product is CASNLRGGRDNEQFF.

This clonotype was picked up a small number of times. The V call is TRBV7-9, the J call TRBJ1-2; D is possibly TRBD1 (6 bases). The CDR3 runs to 14 residues. V shed 3 bases and J shed 2 bases, with 10 bases lying between them. Germline V gives CDR1 SEHNR, CDR2 FQNEAQ (reference sequence). The CDR3 bases are TGTGCCAGCAGCTTTAGCCAGGGGAACTATGGCTACACCTTC. Residues: CASSFSQGNYGYTF.

The genes are TRBV6-2 or TRBV6-3 and TRBJ2-1; 10 bases align to TRBD2. Per the germline V gene, CDR1 is MNHEY and CDR2 is SVGEGT. The V segment lost 5 bases and the J segment 7 bases; nucleotides outside the gene matches: 14. The CDR3 is 17 amino acids. For the CDR3, the DNA is TGTGCCAGCAGTCCGGGACTAGCGACCCGTAGAGGGAATGAGCAGTTCTTC. It is translated as CASSPGLATRRGNEQFF.

Only a few counts were recorded for this clonotype. The gene calls are TRBV27 and TRBJ1-1; maybe TRBD1 (5 bases). CDR1 and CDR2 (germline): MNHEY, SMNVEV (reference sequence). Trimming cost V 2 bases and J 5 bases, with 18 bases left between them. This CDR3 has 16 amino acids. Written as DNA, the CDR3 is TGTGCCAGCAGTTTACTCGCCGGGCAGGGCCGAACTGAAGCTTTCTTT. It encodes CASSLLAGQGRTEAFF.